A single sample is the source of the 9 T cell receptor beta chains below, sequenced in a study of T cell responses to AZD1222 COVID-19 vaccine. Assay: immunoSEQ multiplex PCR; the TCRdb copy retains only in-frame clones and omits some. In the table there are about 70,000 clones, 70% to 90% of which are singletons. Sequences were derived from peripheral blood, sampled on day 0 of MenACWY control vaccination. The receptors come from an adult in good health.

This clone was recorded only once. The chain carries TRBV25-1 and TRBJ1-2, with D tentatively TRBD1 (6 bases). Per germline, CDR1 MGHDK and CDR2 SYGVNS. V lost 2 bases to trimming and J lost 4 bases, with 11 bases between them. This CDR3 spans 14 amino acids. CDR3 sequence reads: CASSEAGVVYGYTF. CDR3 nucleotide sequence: TGTGCCAGCAGTGAAGCAGGGGTTGTCTATGGCTACACCTTC.

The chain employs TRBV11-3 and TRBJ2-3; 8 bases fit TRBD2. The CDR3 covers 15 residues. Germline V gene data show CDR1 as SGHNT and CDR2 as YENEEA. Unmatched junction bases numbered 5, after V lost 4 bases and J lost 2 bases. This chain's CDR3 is CASSSGLASTDTQYF. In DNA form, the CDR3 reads TGTGCCAGCAGCTCCGGACTAGCTTCCACAGATACGCAGTATTTT.

The CDR3 DNA follows: TGTGCCAGCAGTCCCATACAGGACCCTCGTAGTGAGCAGTTCTTC. The encoded protein is CASSPIQDPRSEQFF. The chain recombines TRBV6-2 or TRBV6-3 with TRBJ2-1; D is perhaps TRBD1 (5 bases). The CDR3 is made up of 15 amino acids. Trimming removed 5 bases from V and 9 bases from J, with 20 bases in between. CDR1 MNHEY and CDR2 SVGEGT come from the germline V gene.

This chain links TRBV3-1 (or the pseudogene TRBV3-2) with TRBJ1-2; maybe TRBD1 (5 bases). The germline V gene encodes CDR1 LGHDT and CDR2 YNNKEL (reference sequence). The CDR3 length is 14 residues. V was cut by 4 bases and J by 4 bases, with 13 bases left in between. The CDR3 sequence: CASSPFPGSYGYTF. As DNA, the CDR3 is TGTGCCAGCAGCCCTTTTCCAGGGAGCTATGGCTACACCTTC.

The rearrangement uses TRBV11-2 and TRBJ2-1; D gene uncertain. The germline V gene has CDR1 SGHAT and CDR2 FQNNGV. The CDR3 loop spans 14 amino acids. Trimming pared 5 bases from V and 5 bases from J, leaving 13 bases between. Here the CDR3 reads CASSRLTRNNEQFF. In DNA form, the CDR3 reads TGTGCCAGCAGCAGACTGACCCGAAACAATGAGCAGTTCTTC.

Written as DNA, the CDR3 is TGTGCCAGCAGCAGAGACGGCTCCTACGAGCAGTACTTC. Translating it yields CASSRDGSYEQYF. The gene calls are TRBV11-1 and TRBJ2-7, with no clear D. CDR3 length: 13 residues. Per the germline V gene, CDR1 is SGHAT and CDR2 is FQDESV (reference sequence). Trimming removed 5 bases from V and 0 bases from J, with 8 bases in between.

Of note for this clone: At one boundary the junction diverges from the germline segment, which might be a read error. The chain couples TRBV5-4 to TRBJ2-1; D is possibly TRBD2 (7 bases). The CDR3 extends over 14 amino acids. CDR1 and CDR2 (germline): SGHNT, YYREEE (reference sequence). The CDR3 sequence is CATSLGGARNEQFF. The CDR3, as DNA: TGTGCCACCAGCTTAGGGGGGGCGAGAAATGAGCAGTTCTTC.

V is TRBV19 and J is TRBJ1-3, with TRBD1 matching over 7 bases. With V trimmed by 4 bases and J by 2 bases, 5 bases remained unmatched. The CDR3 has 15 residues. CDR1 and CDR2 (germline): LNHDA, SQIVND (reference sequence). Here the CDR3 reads CASSTTGLAGNTIYF. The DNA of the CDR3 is TGTGCCAGTAGTACGACAGGGTTGGCTGGAAACACCATATATTTT.

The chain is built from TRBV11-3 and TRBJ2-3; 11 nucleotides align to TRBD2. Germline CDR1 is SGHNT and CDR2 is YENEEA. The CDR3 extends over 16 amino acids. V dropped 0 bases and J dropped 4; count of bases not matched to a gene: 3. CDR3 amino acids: CASSLEGSGGADTQYF. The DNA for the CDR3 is TGTGCCAGCAGCTTAGAAGGTAGCGGGGGGGCAGATACGCAGTATTTT.